A selection of T cell receptor beta chains follows, all from one sample in a study of regulatory T cells in long-lasting Graves disease. One entry per CDR3 protein results from TCRdb running MiXCR on the multiplex PCR reads. The repertoire holds some 560,000 distinct CDR3 sequences, with about 16% as singletons. This sample also belongs to another study, concerning T cells in Graves' hyperthyroidism and ophthalmopathy.

The sequenced sample was peripheral blood mononuclear cells (PBMCs), obtained at new diagnosis, from a patient treated with antithyroid drugs. These TCRs come from a woman aged 35 to 59 with Graves disease. Both conserved end residues are part of each CDR3. The order of the fields is J gene, D gene, V gene, CDR3 protein. D genes are given only for firm matches.

j_call: TRBJ1-1
d_call: NA
v_call: TRBV2
cdr3_aa: CASAEGQPLNTEAFF

j_call: TRBJ2-2
d_call: NA
v_call: TRBV5-1
cdr3_aa: CASSRAGKDTGELFF

j_call: TRBJ2-7
d_call: NA
v_call: TRBV11-2
cdr3_aa: CASTPGPPSGWQYF

j_call: TRBJ1-2
d_call: NA
v_call: TRBV12-3/TRBV12-4
cdr3_aa: CASSLGDTIYGYTF

j_call: TRBJ1-2
d_call: TRBD1
v_call: TRBV19
cdr3_aa: CASSGTGTDYGYTF

j_call: TRBJ2-5
d_call: TRBD2
v_call: TRBV5-6
cdr3_aa: CASSREGLADQETQYF

j_call: TRBJ2-5
d_call: TRBD1
v_call: TRBV2
cdr3_aa: CAGKFGTGTETQYF

j_call: TRBJ1-4
d_call: NA
v_call: TRBV5-1
cdr3_aa: CASSPGLGAGATNEKLFF

j_call: TRBJ1-3
d_call: NA
v_call: TRBV18
cdr3_aa: CASSPGITLDSGNTIYF

j_call: TRBJ2-1
d_call: NA
v_call: TRBV20-1
cdr3_aa: CSASRDNPYNEQFF

j_call: TRBJ2-1
d_call: NA
v_call: TRBV18
cdr3_aa: CASSPPTGPGYNEQFF

j_call: TRBJ2-7
d_call: TRBD1
v_call: TRBV10-3
cdr3_aa: CAIREGQVNYEQYF

j_call: TRBJ1-2
d_call: NA
v_call: TRBV12-3/TRBV12-4
cdr3_aa: CASSLGSGIYGYTF

j_call: TRBJ2-3
d_call: NA
v_call: TRBV7-8
cdr3_aa: CASSLAFGRGKDTQYF

j_call: TRBJ2-7
d_call: NA
v_call: TRBV7-3
cdr3_aa: CASSEGWGYEQCF